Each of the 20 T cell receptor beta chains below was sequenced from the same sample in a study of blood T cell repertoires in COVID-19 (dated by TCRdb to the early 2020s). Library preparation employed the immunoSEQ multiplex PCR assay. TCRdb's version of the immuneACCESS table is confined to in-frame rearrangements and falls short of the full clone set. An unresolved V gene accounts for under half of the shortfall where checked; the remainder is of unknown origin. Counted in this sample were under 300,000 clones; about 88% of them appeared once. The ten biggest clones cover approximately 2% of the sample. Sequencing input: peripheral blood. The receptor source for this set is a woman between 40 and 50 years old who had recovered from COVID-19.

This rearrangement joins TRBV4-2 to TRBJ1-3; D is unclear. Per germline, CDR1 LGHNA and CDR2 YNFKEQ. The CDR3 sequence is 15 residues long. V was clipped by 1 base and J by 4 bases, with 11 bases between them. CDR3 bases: TGTGCCAGCAGCCAAGCGAGAGGCGCGGGAAACACCATATATTTT. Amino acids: CASSQARGAGNTIYF.

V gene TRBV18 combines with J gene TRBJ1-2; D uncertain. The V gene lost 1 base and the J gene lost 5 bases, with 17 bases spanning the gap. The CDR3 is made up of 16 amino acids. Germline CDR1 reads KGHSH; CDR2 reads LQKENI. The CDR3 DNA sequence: TGTGCCAGCTCACCACTCGGCAGGCCAAAAGAATATGGCTACACCTTC. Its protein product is CASSPLGRPKEYGYTF.

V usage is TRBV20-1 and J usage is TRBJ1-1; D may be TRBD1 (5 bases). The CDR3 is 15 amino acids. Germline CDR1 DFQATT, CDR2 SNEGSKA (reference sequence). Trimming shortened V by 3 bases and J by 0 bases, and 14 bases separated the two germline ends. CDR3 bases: TGCAGTGCTAGTAGCCTACAGGAGTTGAACACTGAAGCTTTCTTT. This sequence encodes CSASSLQELNTEAFF.

The CDR3 loop is CASRGTSGARTYNEQFF. The CDR3 nucleotides read TGTGCCAGCAGGGGGACTAGCGGGGCCCGGACCTACAATGAGCAGTTCTTC. The chain couples TRBV3-1 (or the pseudogene TRBV3-2) to TRBJ2-1; 13 bases fit TRBD2. There are 17 residues in the CDR3. Per the germline V gene, CDR1 is LGHDT and CDR2 is YNNKEL (reference sequence). V dropped 6 bases and J dropped 2; count of bases not matched to a gene: 7.

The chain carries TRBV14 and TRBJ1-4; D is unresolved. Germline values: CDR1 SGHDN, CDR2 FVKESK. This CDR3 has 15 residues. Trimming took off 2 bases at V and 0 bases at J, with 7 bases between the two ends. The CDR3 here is CASSQRQATNEKLFF. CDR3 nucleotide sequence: TGTGCCAGCAGCCAACGACAAGCAACTAATGAAAAACTGTTTTTT.

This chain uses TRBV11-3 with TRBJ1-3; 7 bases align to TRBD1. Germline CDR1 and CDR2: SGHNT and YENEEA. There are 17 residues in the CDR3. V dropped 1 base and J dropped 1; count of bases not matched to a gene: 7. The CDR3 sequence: CASSLGQGGTSGNTIYF. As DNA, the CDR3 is TGTGCCAGCAGCTTAGGCCAGGGGGGAACTTCTGGAAACACCATATATTTT. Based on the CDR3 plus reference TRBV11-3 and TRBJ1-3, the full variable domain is EAGVVQSPRYKIIEKKQPVAFWCNPISGHNTLYWYLQNLGQGPELLIRYENEEAVDDSQLPKDRFSAERLKGVDSTLKIQPAELGDSAVYLCASSLGQGGTSGNTIYFGEGSWLTVV.

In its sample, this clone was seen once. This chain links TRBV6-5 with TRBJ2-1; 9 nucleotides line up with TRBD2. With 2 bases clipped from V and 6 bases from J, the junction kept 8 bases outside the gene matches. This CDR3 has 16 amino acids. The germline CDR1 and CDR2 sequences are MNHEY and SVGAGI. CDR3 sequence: CASSYLSSGGTNEQFF. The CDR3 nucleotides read TGTGCCAGCAGTTACCTTTCGAGCGGGGGGACCAATGAGCAGTTCTTC.

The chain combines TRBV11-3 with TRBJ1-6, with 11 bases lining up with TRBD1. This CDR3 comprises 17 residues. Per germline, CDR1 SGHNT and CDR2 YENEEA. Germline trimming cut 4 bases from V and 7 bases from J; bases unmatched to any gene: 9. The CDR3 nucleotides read TGTGCCAGCAGCTCCCCTCCCGGGACAGGGGGGAATTCACCCCTCCACTTT. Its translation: CASSSPPGTGGNSPLHF.

In nucleotides, the CDR3 is TGTGCCAGCAGCTTTCCCCAGGGTGCTGGGCACAATGAGCAGTTCTTC. The encoded protein is CASSFPQGAGHNEQFF. This sequence joins TRBV7-9 and TRBJ2-1, with D perhaps matching TRBD1 (5 bases). The V gene lost 3 bases and the J gene lost 5 bases, with 17 bases spanning the gap. Per the germline V gene, CDR1 is SEHNR and CDR2 is FQNEAQ (reference sequence). The CDR3 is 16 amino acids.

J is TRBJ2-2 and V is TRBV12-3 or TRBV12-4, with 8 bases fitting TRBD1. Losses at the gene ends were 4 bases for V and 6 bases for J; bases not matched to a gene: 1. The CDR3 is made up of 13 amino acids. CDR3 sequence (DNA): TGTGCCAGCAGTTGGGACAGGCCCGGGGAGCTGTTTTTT. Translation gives CASSWDRPGELFF.

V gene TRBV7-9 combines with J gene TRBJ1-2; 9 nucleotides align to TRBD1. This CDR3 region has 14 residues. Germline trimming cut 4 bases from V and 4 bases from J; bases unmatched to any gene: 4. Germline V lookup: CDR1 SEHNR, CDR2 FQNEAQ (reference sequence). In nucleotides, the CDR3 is TGTGCCAGCAGCTCCCGGGACAGGGCCTATGGCTACACCTTC. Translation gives CASSSRDRAYGYTF.

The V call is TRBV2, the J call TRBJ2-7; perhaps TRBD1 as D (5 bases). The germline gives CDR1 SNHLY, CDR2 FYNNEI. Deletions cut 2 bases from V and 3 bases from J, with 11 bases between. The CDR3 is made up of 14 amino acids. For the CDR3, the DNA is TGTGCCAGCAGTGAACAGCGTCAGGGCTACGAGCAGTACTTC. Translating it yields CASSEQRQGYEQYF.

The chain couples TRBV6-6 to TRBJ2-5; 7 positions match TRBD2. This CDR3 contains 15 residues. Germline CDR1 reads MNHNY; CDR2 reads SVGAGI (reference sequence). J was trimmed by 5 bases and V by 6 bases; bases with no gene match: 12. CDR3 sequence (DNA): TGTGCCAGCAGCTACCGGGAGGCAGCGGGGGAGACCCAGTACTTC. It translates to CASSYREAAGETQYF.

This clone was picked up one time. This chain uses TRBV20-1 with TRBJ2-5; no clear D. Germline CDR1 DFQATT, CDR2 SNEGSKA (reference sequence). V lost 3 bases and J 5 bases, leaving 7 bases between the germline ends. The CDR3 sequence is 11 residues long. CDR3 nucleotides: TGCAGTGCTAGTCCGCGTGAGACCCAGTACTTC. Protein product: CSASPRETQYF.

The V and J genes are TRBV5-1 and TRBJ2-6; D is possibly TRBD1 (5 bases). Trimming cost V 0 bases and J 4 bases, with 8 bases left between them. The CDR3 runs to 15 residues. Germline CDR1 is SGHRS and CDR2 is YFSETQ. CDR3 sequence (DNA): TGCGCCAGCAGCTTGGGACAGATGGGGGCCAACGTCCTGACTTTC. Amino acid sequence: CASSLGQMGANVLTF. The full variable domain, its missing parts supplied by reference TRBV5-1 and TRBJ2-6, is KAGVTQTPRYLIKTRGQQVTLSCSPISGHRSVSWYQQTPGQGLQFLFEYFSETQRNKGNFPGRFSGRQFSNSRSEMNVSTLELGDSALYLCASSLGQMGANVLTFGAGSRLTVL.

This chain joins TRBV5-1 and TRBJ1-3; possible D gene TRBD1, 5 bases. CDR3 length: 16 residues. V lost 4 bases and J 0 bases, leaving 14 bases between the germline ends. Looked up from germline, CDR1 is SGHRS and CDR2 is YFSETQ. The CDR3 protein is CASSPEGAYSGNTIYF. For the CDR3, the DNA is TGCGCCAGCAGCCCCGAAGGGGCCTACTCTGGAAACACCATATATTTT.

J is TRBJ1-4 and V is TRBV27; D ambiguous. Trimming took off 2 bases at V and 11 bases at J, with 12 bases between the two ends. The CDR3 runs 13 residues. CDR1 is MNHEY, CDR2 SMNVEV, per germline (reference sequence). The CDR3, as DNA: TGTGCCAGCAGTTTAGCGGGGTTGGGGAAACTGTTTTTT. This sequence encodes CASSLAGLGKLFF.

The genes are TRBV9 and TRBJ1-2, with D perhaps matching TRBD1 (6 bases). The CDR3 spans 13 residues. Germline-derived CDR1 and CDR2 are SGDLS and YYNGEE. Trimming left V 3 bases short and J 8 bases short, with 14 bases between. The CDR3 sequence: CASSALGGDGYTF. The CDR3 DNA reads TGTGCCAGCAGCGCCCTAGGGGGTGACGGCTACACCTTC.

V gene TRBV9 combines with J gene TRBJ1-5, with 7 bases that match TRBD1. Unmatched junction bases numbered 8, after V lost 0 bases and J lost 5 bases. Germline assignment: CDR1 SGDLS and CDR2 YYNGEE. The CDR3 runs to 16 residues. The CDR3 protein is CASSVAGVTGYQPQHF. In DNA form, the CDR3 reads TGTGCCAGCAGCGTAGCCGGGGTGACAGGGTATCAGCCCCAGCATTTT.

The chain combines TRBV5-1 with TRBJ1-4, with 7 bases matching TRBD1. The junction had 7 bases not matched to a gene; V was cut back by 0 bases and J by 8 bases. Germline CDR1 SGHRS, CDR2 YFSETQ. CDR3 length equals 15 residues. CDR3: CASSLAGTDIEKLFF. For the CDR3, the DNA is TGCGCCAGCAGCTTGGCCGGGACAGATATAGAAAAACTGTTTTTT.